This T cell receptor beta chain comes out of a study of cytomegalovirus exposure and HLA in healthy donors. Study details: A prior analysis found about 120 million unique TCR beta sequences from 150 million to 200 million T cells. Study observations and caveats: In a later analysis, at a false discovery rate of 0.05, roughly 17,000 TCR beta sequences were associated with HLA alleles.

PCR primers comprised 60 Vbeta and 13 Jbeta primers. The data were produced by immunoSEQ multiplex PCR, yet TCRdb's version contains in-frame clones alone and is incomplete. The sample yields approximately 100,000 clones, more than 75% seen once. The CDR3 covers 16 residues. With respect to this clone: What it binds is unknown.

The TCR comes from a woman younger than 30 in good health and CMV-seropositive. Sample: PBMCs. V and J are TRBV21-1 and TRBJ1-4; the DNA was not compared with TRBD1, the D call given in the table. TRBV21-1 is reported as a pseudogene. The CDR3 DNA is TGTGCCAGCAGCAAAGCGCAGACGGACAGGGCGGAAAAACTGTTTTTT. This translates into CASSKAQTDRAEKLFF.